Below are 14 T cell receptor beta chains sequenced from a single sample in a study of blood T cell repertoires in COVID-19. The protocol was immunoSEQ multiplex PCR, while the TCRdb copy is restricted to in-frame clones and leaves out a portion. The data hold 200,000 to 300,000 clones, with approximately 90% observed a single time. Sequencing was done on a sample of PBMCs or T cells enriched from blood (not recorded which). Every receptor here comes from a man aged 40-55 years who had recovered from COVID-19.

J is TRBJ2-2 and V is TRBV7-3, with 11 bases that match TRBD1. After removal of 5 bases from V and 7 bases from J, the junction contained 6 bases not matched to a gene. Germline V CDR1 and CDR2: SGHTA, FQGTGA. The CDR3 loop spans 15 amino acids. CDR3 sequence (DNA): TGTGCCAGCAGCCAATGGACAGGGGGCCACGGGGAGCTGTTTTTT. Residues: CASSQWTGGHGELFF.

This clone appeared a single time. V is TRBV28 and J is TRBJ1-5; D is uncertain. The CDR3 extends over 14 amino acids. Trimming shortened V by 7 bases and J by 9 bases, and 19 bases separated the two germline ends. CDR1 and CDR2 (germline): MDHEN, SYDVKM. The CDR3 loop reads CASTRSGGGRPQHF. Here the CDR3 DNA reads TGTGCCAGCACCAGGTCCGGTGGAGGTCGGCCCCAGCATTTT.

The gene calls are TRBV12-5 and TRBJ2-3; TRBD1 agrees at 7 bases. Unmatched junction bases numbered 7, after V lost 6 bases and J lost 1 base. This CDR3 is built from 15 residues. Germline V gives CDR1 LGHNT, CDR2 FRNRAP. The DNA of the CDR3 is TGTGCTAGTGGAACCGACAGGGAAGGCACAGATACGCAGTATTTT. Translation: CASGTDREGTDTQYF. Full variable domain (remainder filled in from reference TRBV12-5 and TRBJ2-3): DARVTQTPRHKVTEMGQEVTMRCQPILGHNTVFWYRQTMMQGLELLAYFRNRAPLDDSGMPKDRFSAEMPDATLATLKIQPSEPRDSAVYFCASGTDREGTDTQYFGPGTRLTVL.

This chain links TRBV2 with TRBJ2-7, with D perhaps matching TRBD1 (5 bases). CDR1 SNHLY and CDR2 FYNNEI come from the germline V gene. The length of the CDR3 is 13 residues. V lost 7 bases to trimming and J lost 3 bases, with 13 bases between them. Here the CDR3 DNA reads TGTGCCAGCAAAGAGACAGTTTACTACGAGCAGTACTTC. Amino acids: CASKETVYYEQYF.

The gene calls are TRBV7-6 and TRBJ2-3; TRBD2 agrees at 8 bases. Per the germline V gene, CDR1 is SGHVS and CDR2 is FNYEAQ. The J segment lost 5 bases and the V segment lost 5 bases, leaving 6 bases of the junction unmatched. The CDR3 is 14 residues long. The chain's CDR3 is CASSSSGAGDTQYF. Written as DNA, the CDR3 is TGTGCCAGCAGCAGTAGCGGGGCGGGAGATACGCAGTATTTT.

This clone came up once. The chain uses TRBV4-1 and TRBJ2-1; unclear D gene. V was pared by 1 base and J by 9 bases, with 10 bases between. The CDR3 is made up of 13 amino acids. The germline gives CDR1 MGHRA, CDR2 YSYEKL. CDR3 coding DNA: TGCGCCAGCAGCCAAGGACTCCTCGGTGAGCAGTTCTTC. The encoded protein is CASSQGLLGEQFF.

The chain joins TRBV11-2 to TRBJ2-5; possible D gene TRBD1, 6 bases. CDR1 and CDR2 (germline): SGHAT, FQNNGV. The CDR3 length is 14 residues. Trimming took off 5 bases at V and 5 bases at J, with 15 bases between the two ends. This CDR3 is CASSPIGGGETQYF. The CDR3 DNA sequence: TGTGCCAGCAGCCCAATAGGGGGTGGGGAGACCCAGTACTTC.

This clone was picked up one time. This chain connects TRBV21-1 to TRBJ1-1; TRBD1 is the table's D call, not checked against the DNA. TRBV21-1 is tagged as a pseudogene. The CDR3 sequence is 14 residues long. CDR3 sequence: CASTLSTGKAEAFF. The CDR3 bases are TGTGCCAGCACTCTCTCGACAGGGAAGGCTGAAGCTTTCTTT.

The chain recombines TRBV6-5 with TRBJ2-7, with 11 bases lining up with TRBD1. Unmatched junction bases numbered 6, after V lost 5 bases and J lost 3 bases. The germline gives CDR1 MNHEY, CDR2 SVGAGI. CDR3 length: 15 amino acids. CDR3: CASSKPGQGGYEQYF. The CDR3 region has the DNA TGTGCCAGCAGTAAACCGGGACAGGGGGGCTACGAGCAGTACTTC.

This rearrangement joins TRBV5-1 to TRBJ2-5; 7 bases fit TRBD1. The CDR3 is made up of 15 amino acids. Germline loops: CDR1 SGHRS, CDR2 YFSETQ. Trimming at V came to 2 bases and at J to 2 bases, leaving 6 bases not matched to a gene. The CDR3 sequence is CASSFWGQQQETQYF. CDR3 bases: TGCGCCAGCAGCTTCTGGGGACAGCAACAAGAGACCCAGTACTTC.

Written as DNA, the CDR3 is TGTGCCAGTAGTCCGTCAGGGCAGGGCGGGGAGCCCCAGCATTTT. Translated, it gives CASSPSGQGGEPQHF. The chain recombines TRBV19 with TRBJ1-5, with a weak D call TRBD1 (5 bases). Germline CDR1 LNHDA, CDR2 SQIVND (reference sequence). This CDR3 spans 15 amino acids. Trimming removed 5 bases from V and 8 bases from J, with 19 bases in between.

The genes are TRBV19 and TRBJ1-1; D not certain. The CDR3 has 13 residues. The germline CDR1 and CDR2 sequences are LNHDA and SQIVND (reference sequence). The V end was cut by 8 bases, the J end by 3 bases, with 13 bases between. The CDR3 sequence is CASHIRGHTEAFF. DNA of the CDR3: TGTGCCAGTCATATTAGAGGCCACACTGAAGCTTTCTTT.

This chain connects TRBV15 to TRBJ2-3; tentative D call: TRBD1 (8 bases). Germline V lookup: CDR1 LNHNV, CDR2 YYDKDF (reference sequence). V was trimmed by 7 bases and J by 3 bases, leaving 14 bases between them. The length of the CDR3 is 14 residues. CDR3: CATKTGEGTDTQYF. The DNA for the CDR3 is TGTGCCACCAAGACAGGGGAGGGGACAGATACGCAGTATTTT.

V gene TRBV29-1 combines with J gene TRBJ2-7, with D possibly being TRBD2 (6 bases). V lost 4 bases, J lost 0 bases, and 13 bases lay in between. The CDR3 is 14 amino acids. The V gene's germline CDR1 is SQVTM and CDR2 ANQGSEA. CDR3: CSVGRGSSSYEQYF. For the CDR3, the DNA is TGCAGCGTTGGGAGGGGCTCAAGCTCCTACGAGCAGTACTTC.